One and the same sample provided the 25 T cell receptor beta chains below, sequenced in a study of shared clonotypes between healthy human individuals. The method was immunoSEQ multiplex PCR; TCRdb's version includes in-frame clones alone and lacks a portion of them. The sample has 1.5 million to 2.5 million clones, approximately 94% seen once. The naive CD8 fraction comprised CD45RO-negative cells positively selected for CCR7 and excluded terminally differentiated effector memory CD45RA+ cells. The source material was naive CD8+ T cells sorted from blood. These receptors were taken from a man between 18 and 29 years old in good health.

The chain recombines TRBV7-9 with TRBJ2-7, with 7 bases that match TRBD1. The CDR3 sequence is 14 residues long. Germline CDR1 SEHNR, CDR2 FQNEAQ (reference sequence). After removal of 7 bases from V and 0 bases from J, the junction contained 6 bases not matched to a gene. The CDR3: CASTGQASSYEQYF. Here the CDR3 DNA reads TGTGCCAGCACCGGACAGGCGAGCTCCTACGAGCAGTACTTC. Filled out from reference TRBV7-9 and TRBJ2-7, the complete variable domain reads DTGVSQNPRHKITKRGQNVTFRCDPISEHNRLYWYRQTLGQGPEFLTYFQNEAQLEKSRLLSDRFSAERPKGSFSTLEIQRTEQGDSAMYLCASTGQASSYEQYFGPGTRLTVT.

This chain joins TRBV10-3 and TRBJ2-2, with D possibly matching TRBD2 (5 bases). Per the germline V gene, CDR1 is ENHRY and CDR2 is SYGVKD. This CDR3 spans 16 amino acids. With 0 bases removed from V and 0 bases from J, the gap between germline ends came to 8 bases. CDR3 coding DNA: TGTGCCATCAGTGAGTCGCCGGAGGCGAACACCGGGGAGCTGTTTTTT. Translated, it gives CAISESPEANTGELFF.

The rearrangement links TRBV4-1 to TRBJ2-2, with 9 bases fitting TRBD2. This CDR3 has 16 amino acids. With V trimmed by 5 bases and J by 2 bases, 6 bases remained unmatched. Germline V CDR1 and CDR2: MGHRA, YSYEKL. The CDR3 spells CASSGTSRGNTGELFF. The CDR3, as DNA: TGCGCCAGCAGCGGGACTAGCAGAGGAAACACCGGGGAGCTGTTTTTT.

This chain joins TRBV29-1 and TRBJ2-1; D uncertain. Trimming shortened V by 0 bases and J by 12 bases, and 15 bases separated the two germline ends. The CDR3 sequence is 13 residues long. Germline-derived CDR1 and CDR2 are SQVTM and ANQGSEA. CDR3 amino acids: CSVEDLLTSLQFF. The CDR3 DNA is TGCAGCGTTGAAGATCTTCTGACATCTCTGCAGTTCTTC.

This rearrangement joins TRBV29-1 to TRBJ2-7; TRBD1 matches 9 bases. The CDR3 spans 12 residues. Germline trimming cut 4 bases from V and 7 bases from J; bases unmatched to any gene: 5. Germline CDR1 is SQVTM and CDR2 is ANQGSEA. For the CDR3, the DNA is TGCAGCGTTGCCGGACAGGGGATGGAGCAGTACTTC. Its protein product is CSVAGQGMEQYF.

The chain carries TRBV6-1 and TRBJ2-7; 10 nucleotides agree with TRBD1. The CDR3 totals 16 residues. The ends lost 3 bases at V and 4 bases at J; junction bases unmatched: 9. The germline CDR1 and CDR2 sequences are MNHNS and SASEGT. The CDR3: CASSDGTGTGVYEQYF. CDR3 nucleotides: TGTGCCAGCAGTGATGGCACCGGGACAGGGGTGTACGAGCAGTACTTC.

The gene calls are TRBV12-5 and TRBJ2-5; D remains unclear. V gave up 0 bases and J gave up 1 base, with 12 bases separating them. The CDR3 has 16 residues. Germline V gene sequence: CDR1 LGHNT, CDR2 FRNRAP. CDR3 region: CASGLVSRSPQETQYF. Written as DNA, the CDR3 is TGTGCTAGTGGTTTGGTTTCGCGGAGCCCCCAAGAGACCCAGTACTTC.

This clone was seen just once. CDR3 sequence: CASSLAPGYNEQFF. For the CDR3, the DNA is TGTGCCAGCAGCTTAGCCCCGGGCTACAATGAGCAGTTCTTC. The V and J genes are TRBV11-2 and TRBJ2-1; D unresolved. V was clipped by 1 base and J by 3 bases, with 7 bases between them. The CDR3 loop spans 14 amino acids. Germline CDR1 reads SGHAT; CDR2 reads FQNNGV. The full variable domain, its missing parts supplied by reference TRBV11-2 and TRBJ2-1, is EAGVAQSPRYKIIEKRQSVAFWCNPISGHATLYWYQQILGQGPKLLIQFQNNGVVDDSQLPKDRFSAERLKGVDSTLKIQPAKLEDSAVYLCASSLAPGYNEQFFGPGTRLTVL.

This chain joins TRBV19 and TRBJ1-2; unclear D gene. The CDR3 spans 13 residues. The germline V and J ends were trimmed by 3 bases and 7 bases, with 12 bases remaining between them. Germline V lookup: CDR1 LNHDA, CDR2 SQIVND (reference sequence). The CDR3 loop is CASSIEGSLGYTF. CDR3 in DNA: TGTGCCAGTAGTATCGAAGGATCGCTTGGCTACACCTTC.

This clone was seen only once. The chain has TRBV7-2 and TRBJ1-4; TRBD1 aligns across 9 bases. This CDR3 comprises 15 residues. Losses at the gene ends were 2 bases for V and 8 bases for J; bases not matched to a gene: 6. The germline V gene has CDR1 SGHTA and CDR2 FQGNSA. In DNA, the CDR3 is TGTGCCAGCAGCTTATGGGGACAGGGTGGGGAAAAACTGTTTTTT. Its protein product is CASSLWGQGGEKLFF.

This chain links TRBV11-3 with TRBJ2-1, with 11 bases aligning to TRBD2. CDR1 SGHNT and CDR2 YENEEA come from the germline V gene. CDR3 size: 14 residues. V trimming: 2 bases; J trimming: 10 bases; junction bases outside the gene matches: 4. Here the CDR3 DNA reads TGTGCCAGCAGCTTATCCATAGCGGGAGGGGAGCAGTTCTTC. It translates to CASSLSIAGGEQFF.

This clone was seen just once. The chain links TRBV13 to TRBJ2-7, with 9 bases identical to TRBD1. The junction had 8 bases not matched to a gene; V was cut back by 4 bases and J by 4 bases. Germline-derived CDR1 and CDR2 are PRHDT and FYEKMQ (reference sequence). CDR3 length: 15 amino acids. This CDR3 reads CASSSGTGYPYEQYF. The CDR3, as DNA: TGTGCCAGCAGCTCCGGGACAGGGTATCCGTACGAGCAGTACTTC.

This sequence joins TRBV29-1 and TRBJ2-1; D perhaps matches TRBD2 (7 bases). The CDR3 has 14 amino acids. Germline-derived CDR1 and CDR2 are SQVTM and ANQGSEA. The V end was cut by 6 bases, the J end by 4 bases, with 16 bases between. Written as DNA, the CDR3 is TGCAGCGTGTTTGGCGGGGGCCTATACAATGAGCAGTTCTTC. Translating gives CSVFGGGLYNEQFF.

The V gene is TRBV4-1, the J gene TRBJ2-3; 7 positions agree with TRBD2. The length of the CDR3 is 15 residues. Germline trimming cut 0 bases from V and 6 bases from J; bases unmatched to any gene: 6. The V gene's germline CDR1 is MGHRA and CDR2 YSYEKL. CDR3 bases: TGCGCCAGCAGCCAAGATGGGGGGGGATACGATACGCAGTATTTT. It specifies CASSQDGGGYDTQYF.

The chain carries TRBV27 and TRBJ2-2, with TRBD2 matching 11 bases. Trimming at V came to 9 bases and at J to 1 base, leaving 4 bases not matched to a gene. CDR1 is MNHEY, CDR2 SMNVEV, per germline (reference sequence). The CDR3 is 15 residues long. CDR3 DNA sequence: TGTGCCAGTGCTAGCGGGGGGAAGAACACCGGGGAGCTGTTTTTT. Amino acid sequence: CASASGGKNTGELFF.

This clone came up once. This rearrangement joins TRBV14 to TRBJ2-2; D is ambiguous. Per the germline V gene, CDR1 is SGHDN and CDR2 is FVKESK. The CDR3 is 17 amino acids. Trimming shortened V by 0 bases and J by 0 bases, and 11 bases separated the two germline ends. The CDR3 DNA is TGTGCCAGCAGCCAAGATCTGTACAGAGCGAACACCGGGGAGCTGTTTTTT. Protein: CASSQDLYRANTGELFF.

CDR3 sequence: CASSAPGGLPIYEQYF. CDR3 DNA: TGTGCCAGCAGCGCCCCCGGGGGACTACCAATCTACGAGCAGTACTTC. This chain links TRBV9 with TRBJ2-7; 7 bases align to TRBD2. The CDR3 runs to 16 residues. The germline CDR1 and CDR2 sequences are SGDLS and YYNGEE. Germline trimming cut 3 bases from V and 3 bases from J; bases unmatched to any gene: 12. Supplemented by reference TRBV9 and TRBJ2-7, the full variable domain reads DSGVTQTPKHLITATGQRVTLRCSPRSGDLSVYWYQQSLDQGLQFLIQYYNGEERAKGNILERFSAQQFPDLHSELNLSSLELGDSALYFCASSAPGGLPIYEQYFGPGTRLTVT.

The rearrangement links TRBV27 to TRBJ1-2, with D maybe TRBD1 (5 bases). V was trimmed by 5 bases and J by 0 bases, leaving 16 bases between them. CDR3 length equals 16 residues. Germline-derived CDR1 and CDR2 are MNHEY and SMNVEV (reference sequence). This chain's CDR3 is CASSPLGGIANYGYTF. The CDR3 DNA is TGTGCCAGCAGTCCTCTGGGGGGGATAGCTAACTATGGCTACACCTTC.

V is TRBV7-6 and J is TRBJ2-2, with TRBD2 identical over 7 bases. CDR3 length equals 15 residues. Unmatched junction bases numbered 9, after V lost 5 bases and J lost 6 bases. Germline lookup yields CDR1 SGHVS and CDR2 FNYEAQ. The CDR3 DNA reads TGTGCCAGCAGCCCAACGGGGGGAGTTTCCGGGGAGCTGTTTTTT. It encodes CASSPTGGVSGELFF.

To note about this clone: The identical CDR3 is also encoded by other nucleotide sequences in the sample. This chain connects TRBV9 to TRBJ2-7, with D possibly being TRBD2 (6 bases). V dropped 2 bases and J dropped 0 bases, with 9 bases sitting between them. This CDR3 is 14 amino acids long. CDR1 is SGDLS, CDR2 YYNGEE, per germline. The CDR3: CASSVGGSSYEQYF. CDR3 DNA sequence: TGTGCCAGCAGCGTGGGAGGATCCTCCTACGAGCAGTACTTC.

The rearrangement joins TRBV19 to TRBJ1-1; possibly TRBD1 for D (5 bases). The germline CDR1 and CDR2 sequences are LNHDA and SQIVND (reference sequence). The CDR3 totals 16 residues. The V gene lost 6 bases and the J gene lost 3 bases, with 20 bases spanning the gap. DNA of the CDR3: TGTGCCAGTAGCCACACGGGACGCCAGTTTTACACTGAAGCTTTCTTT. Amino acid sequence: CASSHTGRQFYTEAFF.

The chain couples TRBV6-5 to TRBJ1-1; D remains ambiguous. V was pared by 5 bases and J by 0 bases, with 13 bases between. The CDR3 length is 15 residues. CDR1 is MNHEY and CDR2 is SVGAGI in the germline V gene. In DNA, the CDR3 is TGTGCCAGCAGTGGAGAAGGGCTCCTGAACACTGAAGCTTTCTTT. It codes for CASSGEGLLNTEAFF.

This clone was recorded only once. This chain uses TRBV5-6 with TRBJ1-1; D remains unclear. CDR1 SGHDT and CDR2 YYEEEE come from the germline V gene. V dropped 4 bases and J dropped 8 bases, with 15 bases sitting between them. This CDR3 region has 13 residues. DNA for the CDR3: TGTGCCAGCAGCCCGACGGAATACAACGAAGCTTTCTTT. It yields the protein CASSPTEYNEAFF.

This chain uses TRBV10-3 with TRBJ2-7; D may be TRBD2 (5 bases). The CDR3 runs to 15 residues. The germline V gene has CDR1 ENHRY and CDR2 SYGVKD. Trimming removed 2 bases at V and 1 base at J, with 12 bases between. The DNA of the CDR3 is TGTGCCATCAGTGAGGCGGAGAGCGGTTCCTACGAGCAGTACTTC. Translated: CAISEAESGSYEQYF.

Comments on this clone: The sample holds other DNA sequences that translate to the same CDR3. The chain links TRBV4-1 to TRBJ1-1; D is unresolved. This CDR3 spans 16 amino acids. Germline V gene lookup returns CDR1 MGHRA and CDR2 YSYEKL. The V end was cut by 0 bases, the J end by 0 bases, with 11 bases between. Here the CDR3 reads CASSQDGEGVNTEAFF. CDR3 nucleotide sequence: TGCGCCAGCAGCCAAGATGGGGAGGGTGTGAACACTGAAGCTTTCTTT.